The T cell receptor (beta chain) under discussion was sequenced for a study of blood T cell repertoires in COVID-19. The CDR3 length is 14 residues. Germline V gene lookup returns CDR1 LNHDA and CDR2 SQIVND (reference sequence). V gave up 5 bases and J gave up 1 base, with 11 bases separating them. The data were produced by immunoSEQ multiplex PCR, yet TCRdb's version contains in-frame clones alone and is incomplete. The profile shows 75,000 to 100,000 clones, about 85% of them singletons. V is TRBV19 and J is TRBJ1-1; possibly TRBD1 for D (5 bases). Sequenced sample: peripheral blood. This TCR came from a man between 65 and 85 years old with acute or convalescent COVID-19. The DNA of the CDR3 is TGTGCCAGTAGTCCCCAGGGTGGGAACACTGAAGCTTTCTTT. Its protein product is CASSPQGGNTEAFF.